A single sample is the source of the 7 T cell receptor beta chains below, sequenced in a study of cytomegalovirus exposure and HLA in healthy donors. PCR amplification relied on 60 Vbeta primers (plus 13 Jbeta primers). The repertoire was sequenced with immunoSEQ multiplex PCR; TCRdb's copy has only in-frame clones and lacks some. The sample holds 220,000 or so clones, about 72% seen once. The sample comprised PBMCs. These receptors were collected from a male donor in good health and CMV-seronegative.

About this clone itself: Other DNA sequences from this sample encode an identical CDR3 as well. The CDR3 spells CASSIGGGTEAFF. The DNA of the CDR3 is TGTGCCAGTAGTATAGGGGGCGGCACTGAAGCTTTCTTT. The gene calls are TRBV19 and TRBJ1-1; tentatively, D is TRBD1 (5 bases). The CDR3 totals 13 residues. V was pared by 1 base and J by 4 bases, with 7 bases between. The germline V gene has CDR1 LNHDA and CDR2 SQIVND (reference sequence). Filled out from reference TRBV19 and TRBJ1-1, the complete variable domain reads DGGITQSPKYLFRKEGQNVTLSCEQNLNHDAMYWYRQDPGQGLRLIYYSQIVNDFQKGDIAEGYSVSREKKESFPLTVTSAQKNPTAFYLCASSIGGGTEAFFGQGTRLTVV.

This chain links TRBV28 with TRBJ1-1; D unresolved. Germline V CDR1 and CDR2: MDHEN, SYDVKM. CDR3 length: 16 amino acids. Trimming shortened V by 6 bases and J by 1 base, and 18 bases separated the two germline ends. The CDR3 loop reads CASSLVGSPSNTEAFF. The CDR3 nucleotides read TGTGCCAGCAGCCTTGTGGGCAGCCCATCGAACACTGAAGCTTTCTTT.

This chain links TRBV29-1 with TRBJ2-7; 7 nucleotides agree with TRBD2. CDR1 SQVTM and CDR2 ANQGSEA come from the germline V gene. The V and J ends lost 0 bases and 2 bases, in that order; junction bases with no gene match: 4. The CDR3 sequence is 14 residues long. In DNA, the CDR3 is TGCAGCGTTGAAGAAGCGGGGACCCCCTACGAGCAGTACTTC. Its protein product is CSVEEAGTPYEQYF.

The J gene is TRBJ1-1, the V gene TRBV4-2; 7 bases match TRBD1. Germline V gene data show CDR1 as LGHNA and CDR2 as YNFKEQ. The CDR3 totals 14 residues. The junction had 8 bases not matched to a gene; V was cut back by 4 bases and J by 6 bases. This CDR3 reads CASSPGTVDSEAFF. CDR3 bases: TGTGCCAGCAGCCCGGGGACAGTCGACTCTGAAGCTTTCTTT.

The gene calls are TRBV21-1 and TRBJ2-2; TRBD1, as called in the table, went unchecked against the DNA. TRBV21-1 corresponds to a pseudogene. This CDR3 is 17 amino acids long. CDR3 sequence: CASSTSLGAKDTGELFF. The CDR3 nucleotides read TGTGCCAGCAGCACGTCGCTAGGGGCTAAAGACACCGGGGAGCTGTTTTTT.

The gene calls are TRBV7-2 and TRBJ2-3; TRBD2 matches at 8 bases. Germline trimming cut 1 base from V and 4 bases from J; bases unmatched to any gene: 7. Germline CDR1 reads SGHTA; CDR2 reads FQGNSA. The CDR3 loop spans 16 amino acids. CDR3 bases: TGTGCCAGCAGCTTAGGAGACGGACTAGCACCAGATACGCAGTATTTT. Protein product: CASSLGDGLAPDTQYF.

This rearrangement joins TRBV30 to TRBJ1-4; the D gene is possibly TRBD1 (5 bases). The germline gives CDR1 GTSNPN, CDR2 SVGIG (reference sequence). This CDR3 spans 15 amino acids. Deletions cut 1 base from V and 6 bases from J, with 15 bases between. The CDR3 DNA follows: TGTGCCTGGAGTGACCATCAGGGTAGTGATGAAAAACTGTTTTTT. This codes for CAWSDHQGSDEKLFF.